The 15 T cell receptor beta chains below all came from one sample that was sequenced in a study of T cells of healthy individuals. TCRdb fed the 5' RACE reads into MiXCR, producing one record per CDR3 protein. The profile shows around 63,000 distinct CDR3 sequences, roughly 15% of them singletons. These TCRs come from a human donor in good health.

For the CDR3, the DNA is TGTGCCAGCAGTGAAGCACGGGGGACGGATCAGCCCCAGCATTTT. Translated: CASSEARGTDQPQHF. V gene TRBV6-1 combines with J gene TRBJ1-5, with a weak D call TRBD1 (5 bases). The germline CDR1 and CDR2 sequences are MNHNS and SASEGT. The CDR3 runs to 15 residues. Between the trimmed V and J ends, which lost 0 bases and 5 bases, there was a span of 11 bases.

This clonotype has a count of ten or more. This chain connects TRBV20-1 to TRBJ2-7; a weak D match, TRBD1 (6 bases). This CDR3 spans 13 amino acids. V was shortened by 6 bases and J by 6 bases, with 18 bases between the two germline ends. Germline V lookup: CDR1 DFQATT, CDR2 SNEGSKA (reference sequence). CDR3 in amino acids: CSAQTGLTTEQYF. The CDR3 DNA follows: TGCAGTGCCCAGACAGGCTTGACAACCGAGCAGTACTTC.

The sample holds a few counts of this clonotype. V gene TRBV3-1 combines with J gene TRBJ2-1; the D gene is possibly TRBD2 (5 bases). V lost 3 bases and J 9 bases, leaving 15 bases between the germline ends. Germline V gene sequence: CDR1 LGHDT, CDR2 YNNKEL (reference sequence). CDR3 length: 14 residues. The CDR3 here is CASSHSWENGEQFF. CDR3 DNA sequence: TGTGCCAGCAGCCACTCGTGGGAGAACGGTGAGCAGTTCTTC.

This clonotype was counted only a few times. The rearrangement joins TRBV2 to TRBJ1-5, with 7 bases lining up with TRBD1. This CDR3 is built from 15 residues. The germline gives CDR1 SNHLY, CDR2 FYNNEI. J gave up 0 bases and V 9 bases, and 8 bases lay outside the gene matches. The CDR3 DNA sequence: TGTGCCAGTCTTATGGACAGGACTAGCAATCAGCCCCAGCATTTT. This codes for CASLMDRTSNQPQHF.

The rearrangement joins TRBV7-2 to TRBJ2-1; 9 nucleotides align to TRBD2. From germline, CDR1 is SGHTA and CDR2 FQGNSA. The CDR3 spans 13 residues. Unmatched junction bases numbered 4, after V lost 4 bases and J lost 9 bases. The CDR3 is CASSSGTSFEQFF. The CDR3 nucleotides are TGTGCCAGCAGCTCCGGGACTAGCTTTGAGCAGTTCTTC.

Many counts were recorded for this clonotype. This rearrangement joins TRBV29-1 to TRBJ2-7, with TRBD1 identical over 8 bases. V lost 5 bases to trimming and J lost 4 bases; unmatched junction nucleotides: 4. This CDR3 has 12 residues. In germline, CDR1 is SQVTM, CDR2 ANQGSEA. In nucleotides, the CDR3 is TGCAGCGTTTACCACAGGGGGTACGAGCAGTACTTC. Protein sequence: CSVYHRGYEQYF.

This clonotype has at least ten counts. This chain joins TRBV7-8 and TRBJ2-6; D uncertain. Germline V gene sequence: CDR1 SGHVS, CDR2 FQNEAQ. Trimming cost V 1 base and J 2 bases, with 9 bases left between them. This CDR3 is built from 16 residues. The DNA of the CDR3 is TGTGCCAGCAGCTTAGGTGCGAACCCTGGGGCCAACGTCCTGACTTTC. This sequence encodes CASSLGANPGANVLTF.

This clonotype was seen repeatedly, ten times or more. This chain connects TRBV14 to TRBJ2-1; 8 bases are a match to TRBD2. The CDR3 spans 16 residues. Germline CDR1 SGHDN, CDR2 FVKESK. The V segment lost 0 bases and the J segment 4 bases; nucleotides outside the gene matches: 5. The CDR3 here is CASSQERGGRYNEQFF. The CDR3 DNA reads TGTGCCAGCAGCCAAGAACGGGGGGGGCGATACAATGAGCAGTTCTTC.

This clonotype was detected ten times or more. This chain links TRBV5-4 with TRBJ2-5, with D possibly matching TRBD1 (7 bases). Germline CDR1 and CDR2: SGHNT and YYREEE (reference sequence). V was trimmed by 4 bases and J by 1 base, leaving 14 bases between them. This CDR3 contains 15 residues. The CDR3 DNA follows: TGTGCCAGCAGCCGGGGGTCAGGGGGCCAAGAGACCCAGTACTTC. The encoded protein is CASSRGSGGQETQYF.

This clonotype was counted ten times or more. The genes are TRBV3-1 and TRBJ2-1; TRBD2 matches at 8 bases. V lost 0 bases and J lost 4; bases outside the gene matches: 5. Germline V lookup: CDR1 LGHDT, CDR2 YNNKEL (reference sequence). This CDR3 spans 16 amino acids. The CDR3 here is CASSQEEREWYNEQFF. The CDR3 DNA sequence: TGTGCCAGCAGCCAAGAAGAGCGGGAGTGGTACAATGAGCAGTTCTTC.

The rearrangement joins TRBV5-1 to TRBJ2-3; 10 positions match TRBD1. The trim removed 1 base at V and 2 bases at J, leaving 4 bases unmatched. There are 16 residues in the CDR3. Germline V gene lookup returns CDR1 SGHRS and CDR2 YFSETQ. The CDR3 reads CASSLWGTGDTDTQYF. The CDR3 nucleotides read TGCGCCAGCAGCTTGTGGGGGACAGGGGACACAGATACGCAGTATTTT.

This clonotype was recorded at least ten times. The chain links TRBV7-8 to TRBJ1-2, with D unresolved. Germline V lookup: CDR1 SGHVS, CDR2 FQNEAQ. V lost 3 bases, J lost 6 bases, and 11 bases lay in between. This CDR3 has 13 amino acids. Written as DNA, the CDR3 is TGTGCCAGCAGCTTGTCCAGGACCCATGGCTACACCTTC. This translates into CASSLSRTHGYTF.

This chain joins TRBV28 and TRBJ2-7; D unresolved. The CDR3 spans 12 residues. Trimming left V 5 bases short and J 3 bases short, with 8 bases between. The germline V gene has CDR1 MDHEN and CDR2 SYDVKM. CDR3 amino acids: CASSAPGYEQYF. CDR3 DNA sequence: TGTGCCAGCAGTGCCCCCGGCTACGAGCAGTACTTC. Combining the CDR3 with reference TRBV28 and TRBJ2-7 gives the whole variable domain DVKVTQSSRYLVKRTGEKVFLECVQDMDHENMFWYRQDPGLGLRLIYFSYDVKMKEKGDIPEGYSVSREKKERFSLILESASTNQTSMYLCASSAPGYEQYFGPGTRLTVT.

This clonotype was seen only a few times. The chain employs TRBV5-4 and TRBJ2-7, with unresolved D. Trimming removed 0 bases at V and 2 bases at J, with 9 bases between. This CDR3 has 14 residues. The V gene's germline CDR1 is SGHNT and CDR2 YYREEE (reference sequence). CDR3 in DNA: TGTGCCAGCAGCTTGGAGCTTAACCCCTACGAGCAGTACTTC. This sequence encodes CASSLELNPYEQYF.

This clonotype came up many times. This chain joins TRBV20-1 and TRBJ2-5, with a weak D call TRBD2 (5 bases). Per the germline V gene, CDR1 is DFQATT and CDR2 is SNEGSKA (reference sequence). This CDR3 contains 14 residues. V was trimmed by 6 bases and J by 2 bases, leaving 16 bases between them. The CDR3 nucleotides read TGCAGTGCCGGGTCGTTAGGGAGTCAAGAGACCCAGTACTTC. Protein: CSAGSLGSQETQYF.